The text below deals with one TCR beta chain. Its antigen is currently unknown. The record originates from a study of cytomegalovirus exposure and HLA in healthy donors. Study-wide background: The approximately 130 validation repertoires matched the 600 to 700 first-cohort repertoires in platform, a later analysis reported.

General observations from the study: Many donors shared some public TCRs, even though most TCR sequences were rare. Among TCR beta chains, those listed as cytomegalovirus-associated numbered some 170. The tendency of first-cohort TCR clusters to co-occur in the 120 or so validation repertoires was the finding of a later analysis.

TCRdb's copy holds only in-frame clones and misses some; the assay was immunoSEQ multiplex PCR. The repertoire holds about 140,000 clones, with around four fifths as singletons. Between the trimmed V and J ends, which lost 0 bases and 7 bases, there was a span of 11 bases. CDR3 length: 13 residues. Germline CDR1 and CDR2: SGHRS and YFSETQ. The receptor's source is a woman younger than 45 in good health and CMV-seronegative. The chain couples TRBV5-1 to TRBJ2-7, with D possibly being TRBD2 (5 bases). The sequencing input was PBMCs. The CDR3 DNA sequence: TGCGCCAGCAGCTTGGTAGAGGCGGGTGAGCAGTACTTC. Translating it yields CASSLVEAGEQYF.